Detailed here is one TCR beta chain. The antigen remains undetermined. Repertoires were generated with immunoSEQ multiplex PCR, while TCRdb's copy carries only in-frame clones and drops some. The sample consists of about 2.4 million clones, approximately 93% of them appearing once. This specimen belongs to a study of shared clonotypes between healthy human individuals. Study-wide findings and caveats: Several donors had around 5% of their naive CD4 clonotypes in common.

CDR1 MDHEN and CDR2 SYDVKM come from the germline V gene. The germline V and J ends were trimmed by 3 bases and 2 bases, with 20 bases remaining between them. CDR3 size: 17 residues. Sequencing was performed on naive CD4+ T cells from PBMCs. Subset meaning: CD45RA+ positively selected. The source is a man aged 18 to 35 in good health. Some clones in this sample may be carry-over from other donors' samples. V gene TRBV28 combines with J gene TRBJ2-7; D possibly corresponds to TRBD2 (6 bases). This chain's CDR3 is CASSFAGTEGYTYEQYF. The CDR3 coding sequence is TGTGCCAGCAGTTTTGCGGGGACCGAAGGTTATACCTACGAGCAGTACTTC.